A single sample is the source of the 4 T cell receptor beta chains below, sequenced in a study of CD8+ T cells in alopecia areata. RNA was isolated and reverse transcribed to cDNA, the sequencing template. TCRdb's table, derived via immunoSEQ multiplex PCR, lists solely in-frame clones and lacks some. In the table there are some 210,000 clones, 50% to 65% of which are singletons. The material was CD4+ T cells sorted from blood, obtained at week 0. Receptor source: a human donor with alopecia areata.

A remark on this clone: The sample has other DNA sequences that encode this CDR3 too. This chain connects TRBV29-1 to TRBJ2-3, with D possibly matching TRBD1 (5 bases). CDR1 is SQVTM and CDR2 is ANQGSEA in the germline V gene. V dropped 3 bases and J dropped 1 base, with 11 bases sitting between them. The CDR3 has 14 residues. The CDR3 nucleotides are TGCAGCGTTGATCCGGTAGGGGGCACAGATACGCAGTATTTT. Translation: CSVDPVGGTDTQYF.

This chain links TRBV10-1 with TRBJ2-2, with 7 bases fitting TRBD2. There are 16 residues in the CDR3. Germline loops: CDR1 WNHNN, CDR2 SYGVQD (reference sequence). With V trimmed by 5 bases and J by 3 bases, 9 bases remained unmatched. CDR3 region: CASSPEGSGHTGELFF. DNA for the CDR3: TGCGCCAGCAGTCCCGAAGGTAGCGGGCACACCGGGGAGCTGTTTTTT.

This clone was counted a single time. CDR3: CASSLGELTQYF. CDR3 sequence (DNA): TGTGCCAGCTCACTCGGGGAGCTGACGCAGTACTTC. J is TRBJ2-7 and V is TRBV18; D possibly corresponds to TRBD2 (5 bases). Germline CDR1 and CDR2: KGHSH and LQKENI. The germline V and J ends were trimmed by 4 bases and 9 bases, with 13 bases remaining between them. The CDR3 is made up of 12 amino acids.

The chain recombines TRBV30 with TRBJ2-7; TRBD1 might be the D (6 bases). CDR3 size: 13 residues. V gave up 3 bases and J gave up 5 bases, with 14 bases separating them. The germline CDR1 and CDR2 sequences are GTSNPN and SVGIG (reference sequence). CDR3 sequence (DNA): TGTGCCTGGAGGAAACAGGGAGCCCACGAGCAGTACTTC. Translating it yields CAWRKQGAHEQYF.